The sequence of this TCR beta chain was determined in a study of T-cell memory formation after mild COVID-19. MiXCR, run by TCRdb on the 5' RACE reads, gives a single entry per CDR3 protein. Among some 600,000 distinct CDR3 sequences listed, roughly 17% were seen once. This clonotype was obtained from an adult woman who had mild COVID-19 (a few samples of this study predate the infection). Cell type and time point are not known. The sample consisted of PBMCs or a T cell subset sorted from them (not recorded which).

Here the CDR3 DNA reads TGTGCCAGCAGCCACATCCGACGGGGCCCATACGAGCAGTACTTC. This sequence encodes CASSHIRRGPYEQYF. This chain links TRBV7-9 with TRBJ2-7; perhaps D is TRBD1 or TRBD2 (5 bases each). The germline V gene encodes CDR1 SEHNR and CDR2 FQNEAQ (reference sequence). The CDR3 is made up of 15 amino acids. Trimming pared 5 bases from V and 4 bases from J, leaving 18 bases between.